The clone carrying this TCR beta chain was observed a single time. This record comes from a study of shared T cell receptors in the human thymus. The V gene end was trimmed by 4 bases and the J gene end by 1 base; junction bases not matched to a gene: 7. The CDR3 covers 18 residues. Germline CDR1 is MGHRA and CDR2 is YSYEKL. Assay: immunoSEQ multiplex PCR; the TCRdb copy retains only in-frame clones and omits some. Here the sample spans 500,000 to 850,000 clones, around 87% being singletons. These data were likewise used in another study, on human thymus T cells. This second study says: Healthy Finnish infants undergoing corrective surgery for congenital heart defects provided the donor material. Thymic resections from corrective heart surgery supplied the tissue. Within thymic and blood repertoires, V and J gene usage appeared to be biased. Unrelated individuals reportedly shared highly overlapping thymic TCR repertoires.

The sequencing input was thymocytes. The genes are TRBV4-1 and TRBJ2-2; 12 bases fit TRBD2. The sequence came from a boy under two years old with a congenital heart defect. CDR3 nucleotides: TGCGCCAGCAGCCTAGCGACTAGCGGGGGCGAGAACACCGGGGAGCTGTTTTTT. Translated: CASSLATSGGENTGELFF.